The 3 T cell receptor beta chains given below trace back to one sample, sequenced in a study of identical twins. TCRdb itself ran the 5' RACE reads through MiXCR, one entry per CDR3 protein. Here the sample spans about 220,000 distinct CDR3 sequences, under 10% being singletons. The sample was also linked to a second study, of yellow fever vaccine responses in identical twins.

The specimen sequenced was memory (CD45RO+) T cells sorted from blood. These receptors were taken from a woman aged 18-29 years in good health.

The chain couples TRBV7-6 to TRBJ2-1; 14 bases match TRBD2. The germline gives CDR1 SGHVS, CDR2 FNYEAQ. Trimming at V came to 5 bases and at J to 0 bases, leaving 12 bases not matched to a gene. The CDR3 runs 20 residues. DNA for the CDR3: TGTGCCAGCAGCGCCGGACTAGCGGGAGGAAGTGGGAGCTCCTACAATGAGCAGTTCTTC. Translating gives CASSAGLAGGSGSSYNEQFF.

This clonotype was detected a few times. This chain connects TRBV5-1 to TRBJ2-3, with 10 nucleotides matching TRBD1. The CDR3 has 15 amino acids. After removal of 5 bases from V and 4 bases from J, the junction contained 7 bases not matched to a gene. CDR1 is SGHRS, CDR2 YFSETQ, per germline. CDR3 in amino acids: CASRKRDRGSDTQYF. The CDR3 region has the DNA TGCGCCAGCAGAAAGAGGGACAGGGGCTCAGATACGCAGTATTTT. The full variable domain, in which reference TRBV5-1 and TRBJ2-3 provide the parts outside the CDR3, is KAGVTQTPRYLIKTRGQQVTLSCSPISGHRSVSWYQQTPGQGLQFLFEYFSETQRNKGNFPGRFSGRQFSNSRSEMNVSTLELGDSALYLCASRKRDRGSDTQYFGPGTRLTVL.

This clonotype has more than one count but fewer than ten. The chain recombines TRBV3-1 with TRBJ1-5; D uncertain. Germline values: CDR1 LGHDT, CDR2 YNNKEL (reference sequence). CDR3 size: 14 residues. Trimming shortened V by 4 bases and J by 2 bases, and 9 bases separated the two germline ends. CDR3 sequence (DNA): TGTGCCAGCAGCCCTAATAAGGGCAATCAGCCCCAGCATTTT. This sequence encodes CASSPNKGNQPQHF. Together with reference TRBV3-1 and TRBJ1-5, the CDR3 gives the full variable domain: DTAVSQTPKYLVTQMGNDKSIKCEQNLGHDTMYWYKQDSKKFLKIMFSYNNKELIINETVPNRFSPKSPDKAHLNLHINSLELGDSAVYFCASSPNKGNQPQHFGDGTRLSIL.